The TCR beta chain described here comes from a study of blood T cell repertoires in COVID-19. Assay used: immunoSEQ multiplex PCR; TCRdb lists only in-frame clones, some missing. The repertoire consists of about 140,000 clones, with over 80% occurring once and the leading ten covering 8.9%. The CDR3 length is 16 residues. In germline, CDR1 is MGHRA, CDR2 YSYEKL. V gave up 0 bases and J gave up 3 bases, with 13 bases separating them. The sample consisted of peripheral blood. The rearrangement links TRBV4-1 to TRBJ2-3; tentatively, D is TRBD2 (6 bases). The TCR originated in a young man with COVID-19, enrolled during active disease. CDR3 sequence (DNA): TGCGCCAGCAGCCAAGAGTCGGGAGTGGGTACAGATACGCAGTATTTT. Encoded protein: CASSQESGVGTDTQYF.